The 30 T cell receptor beta chains given below trace back to one sample, sequenced in a study of T cell repertoires in ileal Crohn's disease. TCRdb's copy holds only in-frame clones and misses some; the assay was immunoSEQ multiplex PCR. The profile covers approximately 4,000 clones, with under 80% appearing a single time and approximately 20% taken by the ten largest. The sequenced material came from ileal tissue. The receptor source for this set is an adult with Crohn's disease.

In this sample, this clone turned up a few times. The V gene is TRBV6-6, the J gene TRBJ1-5, with TRBD1 matching over 7 bases. This CDR3 comprises 15 residues. Germline V CDR1 and CDR2: MNHNY, SVGAGI (reference sequence). V lost 5 bases to trimming and J lost 0 bases; unmatched junction nucleotides: 4. In DNA form, the CDR3 reads TGTGCCAGCAGTGGGACAGCCTATAGCAATCAGCCCCAGCATTTT. Amino acid sequence: CASSGTAYSNQPQHF.

This chain's CDR3 is CASSAATENTEAFF. CDR3 in DNA: TGTGCCAGCAGTGCCGCGACAGAGAACACTGAAGCTTTCTTT. The genes are TRBV6-5 and TRBJ1-1, with TRBD1 as a possible D gene (5 bases). From germline, CDR1 is MNHEY and CDR2 SVGAGI. With 5 bases removed from V and 1 base from J, the gap between germline ends came to 11 bases. The CDR3 has 14 residues.

The chain is built from TRBV10-3 and TRBJ2-1; 11 nucleotides agree with TRBD2. The CDR3 consists of 16 residues. Germline trimming cut 5 bases from V and 2 bases from J; bases unmatched to any gene: 5. CDR1 ENHRY and CDR2 SYGVKD come from the germline V gene. The CDR3 coding sequence is TGTGCCATCAGTTCGAGACTAGCGGGGACCTACAATGAGCAGTTCTTC. Translating it yields CAISSRLAGTYNEQFF.

The chain recombines TRBV5-1 with TRBJ1-2, with 7 bases lining up with TRBD1. This CDR3 spans 16 amino acids. Trimming cost V 2 bases and J 6 bases; bases outside gene matches: 13. From germline, CDR1 is SGHRS and CDR2 YFSETQ. The CDR3 coding sequence is TGCGCCAGCAGCTTTAGCGGCGGAGGGGGCTTAGATGGCTACACCTTC. This gives the protein CASSFSGGGGLDGYTF.

This sequence joins TRBV19 and TRBJ1-1; 9 bases align to TRBD1. Germline CDR1 and CDR2: LNHDA and SQIVND (reference sequence). The CDR3 spans 13 residues. V shed 8 bases, J shed 6 bases, and the junction held 7 bases outside the gene matches. As DNA, the CDR3 is TGTGCCAGTTCCCTACAGGGGGCTCCTGAAGCTTTCTTT. Amino acid sequence: CASSLQGAPEAFF.

The J gene is TRBJ2-2, the V gene TRBV10-3; TRBD1 agrees at 7 bases. CDR1 ENHRY and CDR2 SYGVKD come from the germline V gene. The CDR3 covers 15 residues. V was pared by 6 bases and J by 2 bases, with 6 bases of the junction left unmatched. The CDR3 loop is CAIRGTESNTGELFF. DNA of the CDR3: TGTGCCATCAGGGGGACAGAATCAAACACCGGGGAGCTGTTTTTT.

The V and J genes are TRBV13 and TRBJ2-7; 10 bases align to TRBD2. Germline CDR1 is PRHDT and CDR2 is FYEKMQ (reference sequence). V was pared by 5 bases and J by 7 bases, with 11 bases of the junction left unmatched. The CDR3 sequence is 15 residues long. The CDR3 spells CASSAYSAGGVEQYF. For the CDR3, the DNA is TGTGCCAGCAGCGCCTACTCAGCGGGGGGGGTAGAGCAGTACTTC. The variable domain in full, completed from reference TRBV13 and TRBJ2-7, reads AAGVIQSPRHLIKEKRETATLKCYPIPRHDTVYWYQQGPGQDPQFLISFYEKMQSDKGSIPDRFSAQQFSDYHSELNMSSLELGDSALYFCASSAYSAGGVEQYFGPGTRLTVT.

This chain links TRBV9 with TRBJ1-4; 9 bases map to TRBD1. This CDR3 has 15 residues. Trimming cost V 0 bases and J 8 bases; bases outside gene matches: 5. Per the germline V gene, CDR1 is SGDLS and CDR2 is YYNGEE. The CDR3 bases are TGTGCCAGCAGCGTAGATGGGACAGGGCCGGAAAAACTGTTTTTT. Translation gives CASSVDGTGPEKLFF.

This chain links TRBV5-6 with TRBJ1-1; 9 nucleotides align to TRBD1. V dropped 4 bases and J dropped 5; count of bases not matched to a gene: 9. This CDR3 spans 15 amino acids. Germline V lookup: CDR1 SGHDT, CDR2 YYEEEE. The CDR3, as DNA: TGTGCCAGCAGCCTTAACAGGGGGCTGTGGACTGAAGCTTTCTTT. Protein sequence: CASSLNRGLWTEAFF.

This clone ranks as large. This rearrangement joins TRBV7-9 to TRBJ1-1; the D gene is possibly TRBD1 (6 bases). This CDR3 spans 16 amino acids. CDR1 is SEHNR, CDR2 FQNEAQ, per germline (reference sequence). Trimming took off 1 base at V and 7 bases at J, with 19 bases between the two ends. The CDR3 nucleotides read TGTGCCAGCAGCTTAGTCGGAGGGGGGGAATTTGGTGAAGCTTTCTTT. This sequence encodes CASSLVGGGEFGEAFF.

Judged by abundance, this clone is large. The chain employs TRBV6-1 and TRBJ1-6; 7 nucleotides line up with TRBD1. CDR3 length equals 14 residues. The germline gives CDR1 MNHNS, CDR2 SASEGT. After removal of 7 bases from V and 9 bases from J, the junction contained 9 bases not matched to a gene. CDR3 DNA sequence: TGTGCCAGCATCCCCGGGACAGAGACTTCACCCCTCCACTTT. Translation: CASIPGTETSPLHF.

This sequence joins TRBV5-1 and TRBJ1-4; possibly TRBD1 for D (5 bases). This CDR3 region has 15 residues. Per germline, CDR1 SGHRS and CDR2 YFSETQ. The V gene lost 4 bases and the J gene lost 9 bases, with 19 bases spanning the gap. The CDR3, as DNA: TGCGCCAGCAGCCCAGACACTACCCCAGGGAAAAAACTGTTTTTT. Protein product: CASSPDTTPGKKLFF.

The chain uses TRBV2 and TRBJ1-2; D is uncertain. The CDR3 is 13 amino acids. Trimming took 4 bases from V and 8 from J, leaving 14 bases between them. Germline-derived CDR1 and CDR2 are SNHLY and FYNNEI. CDR3 in DNA: TGTGCCAGCAGTGGTAACCAGGCCACGGGCTACACCTTC. Translation gives CASSGNQATGYTF.

The chain carries TRBV28 and TRBJ1-4, with TRBD1 identical over 8 bases. The CDR3 is 13 residues long. Germline V lookup: CDR1 MDHEN, CDR2 SYDVKM. V dropped 10 bases and J dropped 3; count of bases not matched to a gene: 4. CDR3 in amino acids: CATLTGANEKLFF. As DNA, the CDR3 is TGTGCCACCTTGACAGGGGCTAATGAAAAACTGTTTTTT.

The DNA for the CDR3 is TGTGCCAGCGGGACAGGGGTATCACCCCTCCACTTT. This gives the protein CASGTGVSPLHF. The rearrangement uses TRBV9 and TRBJ1-6, with 10 bases identical to TRBD1. Germline trimming cut 7 bases from V and 10 bases from J; bases unmatched to any gene: 2. This CDR3 is 12 amino acids long. Germline-derived CDR1 and CDR2 are SGDLS and YYNGEE.

The chain recombines TRBV5-4 with TRBJ1-3; 7 bases are a match to TRBD1. CDR1 SGHNT and CDR2 YYREEE come from the germline V gene (reference sequence). CDR3 size: 16 residues. With 4 bases clipped from V and 0 bases from J, the junction kept 7 bases outside the gene matches. The CDR3 region has the DNA TGTGCCAGCAGCCGACCGGGACAGCACTCTGGAAACACCATATATTTT. Translation gives CASSRPGQHSGNTIYF.

V and J are TRBV7-9 and TRBJ2-5, with D possibly TRBD1 on 5 matching bases. V shed 2 bases and J shed 2 bases, with 9 bases lying between them. This CDR3 has 14 amino acids. Germline-derived CDR1 and CDR2 are SEHNR and FQNEAQ (reference sequence). The CDR3 loop reads CASSLTGPQETQYF. The CDR3 DNA sequence: TGTGCCAGCAGCTTAACAGGACCGCAAGAGACCCAGTACTTC.

The chain links TRBV6-5 to TRBJ1-2; D possibly corresponds to TRBD1 (5 bases). Trimming took off 2 bases at V and 6 bases at J, with 7 bases between the two ends. There are 12 residues in the CDR3. Germline V gene data show CDR1 as MNHEY and CDR2 as SVGAGI. The CDR3 region has the DNA TGTGCCAGCAGTTACAGGGGTGATGGCTACACCTTC. Translated: CASSYRGDGYTF.

This chain connects TRBV28 to TRBJ2-1, with D tentatively TRBD2 (5 bases). The CDR3 runs to 15 residues. Trimming shortened V by 3 bases and J by 3 bases, and 12 bases separated the two germline ends. In germline, CDR1 is MDHEN, CDR2 SYDVKM. The CDR3 here is CASSLGVGNYNEQFF. Written as DNA, the CDR3 is TGTGCCAGCAGTTTGGGAGTAGGGAACTACAATGAGCAGTTCTTC.

The chain recombines TRBV6-5 with TRBJ2-7, with D possibly TRBD2 on 5 matching bases. This CDR3 spans 14 amino acids. Germline loops: CDR1 MNHEY, CDR2 SVGAGI. Trimming took off 4 bases at V and 0 bases at J, with 10 bases between the two ends. CDR3 protein: CASSSGADSYEQYF. The CDR3 DNA reads TGTGCCAGCAGTTCTGGAGCGGACTCCTACGAGCAGTACTTC.

Concerning this clone itself: Mismatch with germline at one junction end may stem from a read error. The J gene is TRBJ2-1, the V gene TRBV5-4, with TRBD1 matching over 8 bases. Per the germline V gene, CDR1 is SGHNT and CDR2 is YYREEE (reference sequence). CDR3 length equals 15 residues. CDR3 sequence: CASNLQGAAYNEQFF. DNA for the CDR3: TGTGCCAGCAACTTGCAGGGGGCCGCCTACAATGAGCAGTTCTTC.

This rearrangement joins TRBV5-1 to TRBJ2-3; TRBD2 matches at 11 bases. This CDR3 spans 17 amino acids. The ends lost 1 base at V and 1 base at J; junction bases unmatched: 5. Germline V lookup: CDR1 SGHRS, CDR2 YFSETQ. Here the CDR3 DNA reads TGCGCCAGCAGCTTGCAAATAGCGGGAGGGGGCACAGATACGCAGTATTTT. It codes for CASSLQIAGGGTDTQYF.

V gene TRBV18 combines with J gene TRBJ1-2, with 8 bases fitting TRBD1. The CDR3 length is 15 residues. Germline V gives CDR1 KGHSH, CDR2 LQKENI. Germline trimming cut 6 bases from V and 3 bases from J; bases unmatched to any gene: 9. The CDR3 here is CASSQDRVDDYGYTF. CDR3 in DNA: TGTGCCAGCTCCCAGGACAGGGTGGATGACTATGGCTACACCTTC. The full variable domain, its missing parts supplied by reference TRBV18 and TRBJ1-2, is NAGVMQNPRHLVRRRGQEARLRCSPMKGHSHVYWYRQLPEEGLKFMVYLQKENIIDESGMPKERFSAEFPKEGPSILRIQQVVRGDSAAYFCASSQDRVDDYGYTFGSGTRLTVV.

V and J are TRBV7-2 and TRBJ1-4, with 8 nucleotides matching TRBD1. The V gene end was trimmed by 6 bases and the J gene end by 7 bases; junction bases not matched to a gene: 7. In germline, CDR1 is SGHTA, CDR2 FQGNSA. The CDR3 totals 14 residues. CDR3 amino acids: CASSLDRGAEKLFF. In DNA form, the CDR3 reads TGTGCCAGCAGTCTTGACAGGGGAGCTGAAAAACTGTTTTTT.

The chain joins TRBV6-5 to TRBJ1-2; D perhaps matches TRBD1 (5 bases). Trimming stripped 2 bases from V and 7 bases from J, with 14 bases between. CDR3 length: 14 residues. The germline CDR1 and CDR2 sequences are MNHEY and SVGAGI. The CDR3 region has the DNA TGTGCCAGCAGTTACCGGCAGGGTCCGTTTGGCTACACCTTC. This translates into CASSYRQGPFGYTF.

A few counts support this clone. The chain combines TRBV28 with TRBJ1-4, with TRBD1 matching 7 bases. Germline CDR1 and CDR2: MDHEN and SYDVKM. The V and J ends lost 5 bases and 11 bases, in that order; junction bases with no gene match: 17. The CDR3 extends over 16 amino acids. The CDR3 is CASSPQRQGPTGKLFF. The DNA for the CDR3 is TGTGCCAGCAGTCCCCAAAGACAGGGTCCAACGGGTAAACTGTTTTTT.

The chain joins TRBV30 to TRBJ1-1; 8 bases align to TRBD1. Per germline, CDR1 GTSNPN and CDR2 SVGIG (reference sequence). The CDR3 has 13 residues. V was pared by 3 bases and J by 1 base, with 1 base of the junction left unmatched. This CDR3 is CAWRQGGNTEAFF. CDR3 DNA: TGTGCCTGGAGACAGGGGGGGAACACTGAAGCTTTCTTT.

The chain has TRBV21-1 and TRBJ1-3; the table's D call, TRBD1, was not checked against the DNA. TRBV21-1 is noted as a pseudogene. The CDR3 extends over 16 amino acids. CDR3 nucleotides: TGTGCCAGCAGCAACGGACAGTCTCCGCTGGGAAACACCATATATTTT. As protein: CASSNGQSPLGNTIYF.

The gene calls are TRBV5-8 and TRBJ2-7, with D perhaps matching TRBD2 (6 bases). The CDR3 has 15 amino acids. The V gene's germline CDR1 is SGHTS and CDR2 YDEGEE. Trimming took 4 bases from V and 1 from J, leaving 15 bases between them. The CDR3 loop reads CASSEIAEVSYEQYF. CDR3 coding DNA: TGTGCCAGCAGCGAAATAGCGGAGGTATCCTACGAGCAGTACTTC.

The J gene is TRBJ2-3, the V gene TRBV5-1; TRBD2 aligns across 14 bases. V gave up 3 bases and J gave up 4 bases; unmatched junction bases: 4. The germline V gene encodes CDR1 SGHRS and CDR2 YFSETQ. The CDR3 has 16 amino acids. The CDR3 region is CASSSGLAGGADTQYF. CDR3 bases: TGCGCCAGCAGCTCCGGACTAGCGGGGGGTGCAGATACGCAGTATTTT.